These 23 T cell receptor beta chains were all obtained from the same sample, sequenced in a study of neurological immune-mediated disorders. TCRdb re-analysed the 5' RACE reads in MiXCR, keeping a single row per CDR3 protein. The top ten hold around 3.1% of the sample, which has 95,000 to 110,000 distinct CDR3 sequences, 10% to 11% seen once. Specified time point: longitudinal time-point 3. The specimen was PBMCs. Source of these receptors: a female donor with HTLV-1-associated myelopathy (HAM/TSP).

This clonotype was seen many times. The chain links TRBV12-3 or TRBV12-4 to TRBJ2-7, with D perhaps matching TRBD1 or TRBD2 (6 bases each). CDR3 length: 16 residues. The germline V and J ends were trimmed by 7 bases and 2 bases, with 21 bases remaining between them. CDR3 sequence: CASTTSPGGLTYEQYF. As DNA, the CDR3 is TGTGCCAGCACCACATCCCCCGGGGGCCTCACCTACGAGCAGTACTTC.

With regard to this clonotype: Being one base from a much bigger clone, this may be a read error. The J gene is TRBJ1-5, the V gene TRBV5-1; D remains unclear. Per germline, CDR1 SGHRS and CDR2 YFSETQ. The CDR3 has 15 residues. CDR3 sequence: CTSSLSGSSNQPQHF. CDR3 bases: TGCACCAGCAGCTTGTCAGGATCGAGCAATCAGCCCCAGCATTTT.

This clonotype was seen many times. The chain couples TRBV20-1 to TRBJ2-7; D is uncertain. With 3 bases removed from V and 0 bases from J, the gap between germline ends came to 6 bases. The CDR3 spans 12 residues. Germline V gene sequence: CDR1 DFQATT, CDR2 SNEGSKA (reference sequence). The CDR3 bases are TGCAGTGCTAGTTGGCTCTCCTACGAGCAGTACTTC. It yields the protein CSASWLSYEQYF.

The sample holds a few counts of this clonotype. The rearrangement joins TRBV9 to TRBJ2-1, with 10 positions matching TRBD2. After removal of 4 bases from V and 6 bases from J, the junction contained 7 bases not matched to a gene. CDR3 size: 15 residues. CDR1 is SGDLS, CDR2 YYNGEE, per germline. As DNA, the CDR3 is TGTGCCAGCAGCATAACTAGCGGGGTATTCAATGAGCAGTTCTTC. It yields the protein CASSITSGVFNEQFF. Using reference TRBV9 and TRBJ2-1 for the parts outside the CDR3, the full variable domain is DSGVTQTPKHLITATGQRVTLRCSPRSGDLSVYWYQQSLDQGLQFLIQYYNGEERAKGNILERFSAQQFPDLHSELNLSSLELGDSALYFCASSITSGVFNEQFFGPGTRLTVL.

There are many counts of this clonotype. The chain links TRBV5-1 to TRBJ1-1, with 8 bases lining up with TRBD1. CDR1 is SGHRS and CDR2 is YFSETQ in the germline V gene. The CDR3 contains 15 residues. With 4 bases clipped from V and 4 bases from J, the junction kept 9 bases outside the gene matches. CDR3 in amino acids: CASSPLTGAGTEAFF. CDR3 DNA: TGCGCCAGCAGCCCATTGACAGGGGCGGGCACTGAAGCTTTCTTT.

This clonotype turned up a few times. At one end, the junction sequence differs from germline, possibly due to a read error. The chain is built from TRBV5-1 and TRBJ1-4; D gene uncertain. This CDR3 is 15 amino acids long. Germline V CDR1 and CDR2: SGHRS, YFSETQ. CDR3: CTSSQPSGMGEKLFF. The CDR3 DNA is TGCACCAGCAGCCAGCCCTCCGGGATGGGTGAAAAACTGTTTTTT.

This clonotype came up once. The chain joins TRBV5-1 to TRBJ2-2; D may be TRBD2 (5 bases). The CDR3 is made up of 14 amino acids. V was cut by 0 bases and J by 4 bases, with 7 bases left in between. The V gene's germline CDR1 is SGHRS and CDR2 YFSETQ. The CDR3: CASSLGRGTGELFF. DNA for the CDR3: TGCGCCAGCAGCTTGGGCCGGGGCACCGGGGAGCTGTTTTTT.

This clonotype was observed many times. The rearrangement links TRBV4-1 to TRBJ2-1; D is undetermined. The CDR3 has 16 residues. The V end lost 0 bases, the J end lost 3 bases, and 12 bases lay between the germline ends. Germline values: CDR1 MGHRA, CDR2 YSYEKL. For the CDR3, the DNA is TGCGCCAGCAGCCAAGATCCAACGGGCAGCTACAATGAGCAGTTCTTC. Amino acids: CASSQDPTGSYNEQFF.

This clonotype was detected a few times. V is TRBV5-1 and J is TRBJ1-1; unclear D gene. CDR3 size: 13 residues. CDR1 SGHRS and CDR2 YFSETQ come from the germline V gene. Trimming took 4 bases from V and 0 from J, leaving 7 bases between them. The DNA of the CDR3 is TGCGCCAGCAGCGGCTACATGAACACTGAAGCTTTCTTT. This sequence encodes CASSGYMNTEAFF.

At least ten counts were recorded for this clonotype. This chain connects TRBV5-1 to TRBJ2-5; possible D gene TRBD1, 6 bases. Trimming took 0 bases from V and 3 from J, leaving 15 bases between them. This CDR3 has 16 amino acids. CDR1 and CDR2 (germline): SGHRS, YFSETQ. The CDR3 loop is CASSLGQVYLKETQYF. In DNA, the CDR3 is TGCGCCAGCAGCTTGGGACAGGTCTACCTAAAAGAGACCCAGTACTTC.

The rearrangement uses TRBV11-2 and TRBJ2-6, with 7 bases matching TRBD1. The V and J ends lost 1 base and 0 bases, in that order; junction bases with no gene match: 9. Per the germline V gene, CDR1 is SGHAT and CDR2 is FQNNGV. The length of the CDR3 is 19 residues. In DNA, the CDR3 is TGTGCCAGCAGCTTAGCTCCGGACAGGTTAAGCTCTGGGGCCAACGTCCTGACTTTC. Its translation: CASSLAPDRLSSGANVLTF.

This chain connects TRBV13 to TRBJ2-7; D possibly corresponds to TRBD1 (5 bases). The CDR3 has 15 residues. The V end lost 0 bases, the J end lost 0 bases, and 9 bases lay between the germline ends. CDR1 and CDR2 (germline): PRHDT, FYEKMQ (reference sequence). This chain's CDR3 is CASSLGGVSSYEQYF. CDR3 nucleotides: TGTGCCAGCAGCTTAGGAGGGGTCAGCTCCTACGAGCAGTACTTC.

This clonotype was seen ten or more times. This sequence joins TRBV29-1 and TRBJ2-3; 10 bases agree with TRBD2. Trimming removed 4 bases from V and 3 bases from J; junction bases left unmatched: 4. Germline V gives CDR1 SQVTM, CDR2 ANQGSEA. The CDR3 totals 14 residues. CDR3 DNA: TGCAGCGTTGGAGGACTAGCGGCTACAGATACGCAGTATTTT. As protein: CSVGGLAATDTQYF.

This clonotype was counted many times. The chain has TRBV5-1 and TRBJ2-1; possibly TRBD1 or TRBD2 for D (5 bases each). Trimming took off 0 bases at V and 5 bases at J, with 9 bases between the two ends. Germline V gives CDR1 SGHRS, CDR2 YFSETQ. The CDR3 runs 14 residues. The CDR3 region is CASSLGGANNEQFF. The CDR3 bases are TGCGCCAGCAGCTTGGGAGGGGCCAACAATGAGCAGTTCTTC.

There are many counts of this clonotype. The rearrangement links TRBV5-1 to TRBJ2-5; D unresolved. Germline lookup yields CDR1 SGHRS and CDR2 YFSETQ. V was shortened by 0 bases and J by 4 bases, with 13 bases between the two germline ends. There are 15 residues in the CDR3. Here the CDR3 reads CASSLGFASGETQYF. The CDR3 region has the DNA TGCGCCAGCAGCTTGGGGTTCGCATCGGGAGAGACCCAGTACTTC.

This clonotype was found many times. The V gene is TRBV15, the J gene TRBJ1-4, with a weak D call TRBD1 (5 bases). Germline CDR1 reads LNHNV; CDR2 reads YYDKDF (reference sequence). Trimming left V 7 bases short and J 2 bases short, with 23 bases between. The CDR3 is made up of 18 amino acids. Here the CDR3 reads CATNTRQSGGTTNEKLFF. The CDR3 DNA reads TGTGCCACCAACACTCGACAATCCGGGGGGACGACTAATGAAAAACTGTTTTTT.

There are many counts of this clonotype. The chain combines TRBV7-2 with TRBJ1-5; possible D gene TRBD1, 5 bases. The CDR3 length is 18 residues. Trimming stripped 5 bases from V and 0 bases from J, with 20 bases between. From germline, CDR1 is SGHTA and CDR2 FQGNSA. The CDR3 is CASSTGRQNPYSNQPQHF. In DNA, the CDR3 is TGTGCCAGCAGCACAGGTCGACAGAATCCTTATAGCAATCAGCCCCAGCATTTT.

This clonotype was recorded many times. The V and J genes are TRBV5-1 and TRBJ1-2, with a weak D call TRBD1 (6 bases). Germline CDR1 is SGHRS and CDR2 is YFSETQ. CDR3 length equals 14 residues. V dropped 4 bases and J dropped 5 bases, with 15 bases sitting between them. The CDR3 coding sequence is TGCGCCAGCAGCCAGAACGGACAGCTATATGGCTACACCTTC. It codes for CASSQNGQLYGYTF.

The sample holds many counts of this clonotype. This chain links TRBV20-1 with TRBJ1-1; 7 nucleotides match TRBD1. This CDR3 is built from 11 residues. Germline V gives CDR1 DFQATT, CDR2 SNEGSKA (reference sequence). V was pared by 5 bases and J by 5 bases, with 2 bases of the junction left unmatched. The CDR3 here is CSASRGTEAFF. The CDR3 DNA sequence: TGCAGTGCTTCCAGGGGGACTGAAGCTTTCTTT.

V gene TRBV24-1 combines with J gene TRBJ2-1, with D possibly matching TRBD2 (7 bases). This CDR3 is 14 amino acids long. Trimming removed 5 bases at V and 7 bases at J, with 14 bases between. The germline CDR1 and CDR2 sequences are KGHDR and SFDVKD. The DNA of the CDR3 is TGTGCCACCAGTGGGGGGGGGCCCCTGAATGAGCAGTTCTTC. It is translated as CATSGGGPLNEQFF.

This clonotype was seen ten or more times. The rearrangement links TRBV20-1 to TRBJ2-7, with TRBD2 matching over 10 bases. The CDR3 has 15 residues. The trim removed 5 bases at V and 2 bases at J, leaving 9 bases unmatched. Germline loops: CDR1 DFQATT, CDR2 SNEGSKA (reference sequence). The CDR3 nucleotides read TGCAGTGCTGGACGTCCTAGCGGGGGTACCTACGAGCAGTACTTC. Encoded protein: CSAGRPSGGTYEQYF.

The chain recombines TRBV6-6 with TRBJ1-2, with a possible D match to TRBD1 (6 bases). The CDR3 has 13 residues. Germline V gene sequence: CDR1 MNHNY, CDR2 SVGAGI (reference sequence). With 10 bases removed from V and 4 bases from J, the gap between germline ends came to 16 bases. The CDR3 spells CATLRDTSYGYTF. Written as DNA, the CDR3 is TGTGCCACCCTCCGGGACACCAGCTATGGCTACACCTTC.

This clonotype was found many times. The V call is TRBV9, the J call TRBJ2-7; 8 bases align to TRBD1. Germline trimming cut 0 bases from V and 2 bases from J; bases unmatched to any gene: 1. CDR3 length equals 14 residues. CDR1 is SGDLS and CDR2 is YYNGEE in the germline V gene. CDR3 sequence reads: CASSVEGQAYEQYF. CDR3 DNA sequence: TGTGCCAGCAGCGTAGAGGGACAGGCCTACGAGCAGTACTTC.